This entry features one T cell receptor (beta chain) sequence. As yet, its antigen is unknown. At collection, donors were nominally healthy, but unrecorded immune exposures were probable. These data originate in a study of cytomegalovirus exposure and HLA in healthy donors. Study-level background: Early on, a data release was issued that held 85 million to 95 million unique TCRs from HLA-typed donors.

Germline CDR1 and CDR2: SGHTA and FQGNSA. Trimming at V came to 0 bases and at J to 6 bases, leaving 3 bases not matched to a gene. The CDR3 contains 16 residues. PCR amplification relied on 60 Vbeta primers (plus 13 Jbeta primers). Only in-frame clones appear in the TCRdb table, and some are missing; sequencing was by immunoSEQ multiplex PCR. This table holds roughly 160,000 clones, more than 80% found once. Study-level findings and limits: Segments of the TCR beta V type were, in most cases, productive about 87% or about 30% of the time in an earlier analysis. Later analysis associated a missense DCLRE1C variant with TCR beta V- and J-gene trimming.

The sequencing input was PBMCs. The sequence came from a male donor in good health and CMV-seronegative. The J gene is TRBJ2-2, the V gene TRBV7-2; 11 nucleotides agree with TRBD2. The CDR3 is CASSLASGRASGELFF. The CDR3 nucleotides are TGTGCCAGCAGCTTAGCTAGCGGGAGGGCCTCCGGGGAGCTGTTTTTT.